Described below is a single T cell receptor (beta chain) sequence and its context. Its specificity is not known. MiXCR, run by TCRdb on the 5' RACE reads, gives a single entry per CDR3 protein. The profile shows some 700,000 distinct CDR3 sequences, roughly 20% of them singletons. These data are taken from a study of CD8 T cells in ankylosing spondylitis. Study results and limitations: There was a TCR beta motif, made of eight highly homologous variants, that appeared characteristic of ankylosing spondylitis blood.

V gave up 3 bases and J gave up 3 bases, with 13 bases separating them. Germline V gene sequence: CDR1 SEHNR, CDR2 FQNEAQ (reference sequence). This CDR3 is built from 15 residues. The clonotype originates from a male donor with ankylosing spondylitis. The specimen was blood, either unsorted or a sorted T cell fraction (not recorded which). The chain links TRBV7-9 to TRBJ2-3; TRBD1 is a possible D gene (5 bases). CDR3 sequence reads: CASSFVPTGTDTQYF. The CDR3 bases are TGTGCCAGCAGCTTCGTTCCCACAGGAACAGATACGCAGTATTTT.